The 28 T cell receptor beta chains below come from one sample, sequenced in a study of T cell responses to AZD1222 COVID-19 vaccine. Generated by immunoSEQ multiplex PCR, the TCRdb table keeps only in-frame clones and is missing some. The table has 35,000 or so clones, 70% to 90% seen once. Sequences were derived from peripheral blood, sampled on day 0 of AZD1222 vaccination. These receptors were collected from an adult in good health.

The gene calls are TRBV13 and TRBJ2-2, with 8 positions matching TRBD1. The CDR3 covers 16 residues. The junction had 10 bases not matched to a gene; V was cut back by 5 bases and J by 5 bases. In germline, CDR1 is PRHDT, CDR2 FYEKMQ (reference sequence). The CDR3 sequence is CASSHRTGKVTGELFF. Written as DNA, the CDR3 is TGTGCCAGCAGCCACCGGACAGGGAAGGTTACCGGGGAGCTGTTTTTT.

The rearrangement joins TRBV4-3 to TRBJ2-2; no firm D call. This CDR3 comprises 15 residues. V was trimmed by 5 bases and J by 2 bases, leaving 12 bases between them. CDR1 and CDR2 from the germline V gene are LGHNA and YSLEER. CDR3 region: CASSGWTANTGELFF. The CDR3 nucleotides read TGCGCCAGCAGCGGCTGGACGGCTAACACCGGGGAGCTGTTTTTT.

This chain uses TRBV15 with TRBJ1-1, with D uncertain. The CDR3 has 14 residues. Deletions cut 0 bases from V and 4 bases from J, with 9 bases between. Germline CDR1 LNHNV, CDR2 YYDKDF (reference sequence). The CDR3 DNA follows: TGTGCCACCAGCAGAGACGAAGGGTTCACTGAAGCTTTCTTT. Its protein product is CATSRDEGFTEAFF.

The V call is TRBV6-2 or TRBV6-3, the J call TRBJ2-7, with D maybe TRBD2 (5 bases). Per the germline V gene, CDR1 is MNHEY and CDR2 is SVGEGT. CDR3 size: 13 residues. V gave up 2 bases and J gave up 4 bases, with 9 bases separating them. The CDR3 sequence: CASSYPGIYEQYF. DNA of the CDR3: TGTGCCAGCAGTTACCCGGGGATTTACGAGCAGTACTTC.

The chain couples TRBV2 to TRBJ2-7, with D uncertain. There are 11 residues in the CDR3. Germline lookup yields CDR1 SNHLY and CDR2 FYNNEI. V lost 4 bases and J lost 3, with 4 bases in between. In DNA form, the CDR3 reads TGTGCCAGCAGTGTCCACTACGAGCAGTACTTC. Protein: CASSVHYEQYF. The full variable domain, with the rest looked up from reference TRBV2 and TRBJ2-7, is EPEVTQTPSHQVTQMGQEVILRCVPISNHLYFYWYRQILGQKVEFLVSFYNNEISEKSEIFDDQFSVERPDGSNFTLKIRSTKLEDSAMYFCASSVHYEQYFGPGTRLTVT.

J is TRBJ2-7 and V is TRBV10-3; 12 positions agree with TRBD1. Germline V lookup: CDR1 ENHRY, CDR2 SYGVKD. There are 15 residues in the CDR3. The V and J ends lost 9 bases and 5 bases, in that order; junction bases with no gene match: 11. The CDR3 reads CAISGDRGPRDEQYF. In DNA form, the CDR3 reads TGTGCCATTTCCGGGGACAGGGGGCCGAGGGACGAGCAGTACTTC.

The chain carries TRBV6-2 or TRBV6-3 and TRBJ2-7, with 9 nucleotides matching TRBD1. V was pared by 5 bases and J by 4 bases, with 12 bases of the junction left unmatched. In germline, CDR1 is MNHEY, CDR2 SVGEGT. The CDR3 spans 16 residues. CDR3 sequence (DNA): TGTGCCAGCAGTGACGCCGGGACAGGGAATCTGTACGAGCAGTACTTC. Translation: CASSDAGTGNLYEQYF.

The chain couples TRBV5-5 to TRBJ1-4, with D hard to call. From germline, CDR1 is SGHKS and CDR2 YYEKEE (reference sequence). The CDR3 spans 14 residues. V was shortened by 2 bases and J by 0 bases, with 5 bases between the two germline ends. The CDR3 DNA reads TGTGCCAGCAGCTTCTATACAACTAATGAAAAACTGTTTTTT. As protein: CASSFYTTNEKLFF.

V gene TRBV28 combines with J gene TRBJ2-7; 8 positions agree with TRBD1. J gave up 0 bases and V 6 bases, and 7 bases lay outside the gene matches. The germline V gene has CDR1 MDHEN and CDR2 SYDVKM. The CDR3 loop spans 15 amino acids. In nucleotides, the CDR3 is TGTGCCAGCAGGGCCGGACAGGGAAGCTCCTACGAGCAGTACTTC. Amino acids: CASRAGQGSSYEQYF.

The J gene is TRBJ2-7, the V gene TRBV5-5; TRBD2 matches at 9 bases. The length of the CDR3 is 17 residues. Germline CDR1 and CDR2: SGHKS and YYEKEE (reference sequence). J lost 4 bases, V lost 0 bases, and 11 bases had no gene match. CDR3 nucleotide sequence: TGTGCCAGCAGCTTGGCCCTGGGCGGGGGGGCCTTGTACGAGCAGTACTTC. This sequence encodes CASSLALGGGALYEQYF.

This sequence joins TRBV3-1 (or the pseudogene TRBV3-2) and TRBJ1-3; D gene ambiguous. The V gene's germline CDR1 is LGHDT and CDR2 YNNKEL (reference sequence). CDR3 length: 14 residues. The V end was cut by 4 bases, the J end by 0 bases, with 7 bases between. CDR3: CASSPVSSGNTIYF. CDR3 DNA sequence: TGTGCCAGCAGCCCGGTGAGCTCTGGAAACACCATATATTTT.

The V gene is TRBV11-3, the J gene TRBJ1-4; D is possibly TRBD1 (6 bases). V was shortened by 5 bases and J by 10 bases, with 20 bases between the two germline ends. The CDR3 totals 15 residues. Germline V gene sequence: CDR1 SGHNT, CDR2 YENEEA. The CDR3, as DNA: TGTGCCAGCAGCCCCCGGGGGCGGCCCATGGTAAAACTGTTTTTT. Its translation: CASSPRGRPMVKLFF.

The V call is TRBV10-3, the J call TRBJ1-5; D is uncertain. V dropped 7 bases and J dropped 0 bases, with 7 bases sitting between them. Germline assignment: CDR1 ENHRY and CDR2 SYGVKD. The CDR3 length is 13 residues. CDR3 nucleotides: TGTGCCATCAACCCGGATAGCAATCAGCCCCAGCATTTT. Amino acids: CAINPDSNQPQHF.

The chain carries TRBV2 and TRBJ1-1; D is ambiguous. V was cut by 2 bases and J by 1 base, with 11 bases left in between. Germline-derived CDR1 and CDR2 are SNHLY and FYNNEI. CDR3 length: 15 residues. The CDR3 DNA reads as TGTGCCAGCAGTGAAAATTTCGACCCGAACACTGAAGCTTTCTTT. Protein product: CASSENFDPNTEAFF.

The V and J genes are TRBV6-5 and TRBJ2-1; no firm D call. Trimming shortened V by 5 bases and J by 7 bases, and 3 bases separated the two germline ends. CDR1 and CDR2 (germline): MNHEY, SVGAGI. This CDR3 is built from 10 residues. The CDR3 sequence is CASSRNEQFF. In DNA form, the CDR3 reads TGTGCCAGCAGTAGGAATGAGCAGTTCTTC.

The gene calls are TRBV6-1 and TRBJ2-5; possibly TRBD1 for D (6 bases). Looked up from germline, CDR1 is MNHNS and CDR2 is SASEGT. The CDR3 consists of 14 residues. Trimming removed 3 bases from V and 2 bases from J, with 10 bases in between. The CDR3 DNA reads as TGTGCCAGCAGTGAGCACCAGGGGCAAGAGACCCAGTACTTC. As protein: CASSEHQGQETQYF.

The CDR3 nucleotides are TGTGCCAGCAGCTCGCCGTATGAAAAACTGTTTTTT. Translation gives CASSSPYEKLFF. V is TRBV7-8 and J is TRBJ1-4; D unresolved. V shed 4 bases and J shed 6 bases, with 6 bases lying between them. This CDR3 has 12 amino acids. From germline, CDR1 is SGHVS and CDR2 FQNEAQ.

This clone was seen once. The chain uses TRBV19 and TRBJ2-7; D remains ambiguous. CDR3 length: 11 residues. Looked up from germline, CDR1 is LNHDA and CDR2 is SQIVND (reference sequence). Trimming cost V 4 bases and J 3 bases, with 4 bases left between them. The CDR3 DNA reads as TGTGCCAGTAGTAGTTACTACGAGCAGTACTTC. Protein product: CASSSYYEQYF.

The CDR3 DNA sequence: TGTGCCAGCACCAAAGGGACTAGCGGGAGCCCCTACGAGCAGTACTTC. This sequence encodes CASTKGTSGSPYEQYF. J is TRBJ2-7 and V is TRBV6-6; 14 nucleotides align to TRBD2. CDR1 and CDR2 from the germline V gene are MNHNY and SVGAGI (reference sequence). J lost 2 bases, V lost 7 bases, and 7 bases had no gene match. The CDR3 consists of 16 residues.

This clone has a single count. DNA for the CDR3: TGTGCCAGCAGCCGGACGGCGGCCACAGATACGCAGTATTTT. Its protein is CASSRTAATDTQYF. The rearrangement uses TRBV7-6 and TRBJ2-3; D not resolved. CDR1 is SGHVS, CDR2 FNYEAQ, per germline. Trimming took off 5 bases at V and 2 bases at J, with 11 bases between the two ends. The CDR3 has 14 residues.

The chain combines TRBV7-2 with TRBJ1-2, with D possibly being TRBD1 (6 bases). Germline loops: CDR1 SGHTA, CDR2 FQGNSA. This CDR3 region has 14 residues. V was cut by 6 bases and J by 6 bases, with 17 bases left in between. In DNA form, the CDR3 reads TGTGCCAGCAGGTTAACAGGGATCGATAATGGCTACACCTTC. Protein sequence: CASRLTGIDNGYTF.

The chain uses TRBV4-2 and TRBJ2-3; D is ambiguous. Germline CDR1 is LGHNA and CDR2 is YNFKEQ. This CDR3 is built from 16 residues. Trimming took 4 bases from V and 3 from J, leaving 17 bases between them. In DNA, the CDR3 is TGTGCCAGCAGCCCAGCAAACTTGGATTTTACAGATACGCAGTATTTT. Its translation: CASSPANLDFTDTQYF.

With regard to this clone: The same CDR3 can be traced to other DNA sequences in this sample. V gene TRBV5-1 combines with J gene TRBJ2-5, with TRBD1 identical over 9 bases. V shed 4 bases and J 5 bases; nucleotides not matched to a gene: 6. Germline lookup yields CDR1 SGHRS and CDR2 YFSETQ. CDR3 length: 14 amino acids. The CDR3: CASSPGQGGETQYF. Here the CDR3 DNA reads TGCGCCAGCAGCCCGGGACAGGGAGGGGAGACCCAGTACTTC.

This sequence joins TRBV29-1 and TRBJ2-5; 8 nucleotides line up with TRBD2. Germline V CDR1 and CDR2: SQVTM, ANQGSEA. The V segment lost 8 bases and the J segment 3 bases; nucleotides outside the gene matches: 8. The CDR3 extends over 13 amino acids. CDR3: CSSAGDGEETQYF. DNA for the CDR3: TGCAGCTCAGCGGGAGATGGAGAAGAGACCCAGTACTTC. The full variable domain, with the rest looked up from reference TRBV29-1 and TRBJ2-5, is SAVISQKPSRDICQRGTSLTIQCQVDSQVTMMFWYRQQPGQSLTLIATANQGSEATYESGFVIDKFPISRPNLTFSTLTVSNMSPEDSSIYLCSSAGDGEETQYFGPGTRLLVL.

The chain links TRBV5-1 to TRBJ1-1; D is unresolved. Germline V lookup: CDR1 SGHRS, CDR2 YFSETQ. The CDR3 consists of 13 residues. Trimming pared 2 bases from V and 5 bases from J, leaving 10 bases between. CDR3 sequence reads: CASSFIVETEAFF. Written as DNA, the CDR3 is TGCGCCAGCAGCTTTATTGTAGAAACTGAAGCTTTCTTT.

The chain is built from TRBV9 and TRBJ2-7, with D possibly TRBD2 on 5 matching bases. The ends were cut back, 4 bases at V and 2 bases at J, with 19 bases in the middle. This CDR3 region has 16 residues. In germline, CDR1 is SGDLS, CDR2 YYNGEE. The CDR3 loop is CASSPEARANAYEQYF. CDR3 in DNA: TGTGCCAGCAGCCCCGAGGCGAGGGCAAATGCCTACGAGCAGTACTTC.

The V and J genes are TRBV24-1 and TRBJ2-3, with TRBD2 matching 8 bases. The V and J ends lost 3 bases and 0 bases, in that order; junction bases with no gene match: 4. The V gene's germline CDR1 is KGHDR and CDR2 SFDVKD. There are 16 residues in the CDR3. The CDR3 is CATSDELAVSTDTQYF. The CDR3 DNA follows: TGTGCCACCAGTGATGAACTAGCGGTTAGCACAGATACGCAGTATTTT.

By share, this clone counts as medium-sized. The chain couples TRBV6-5 to TRBJ1-2, with TRBD1 matching over 10 bases. The V gene's germline CDR1 is MNHEY and CDR2 SVGAGI. The junction had 7 bases not matched to a gene; V was cut back by 5 bases and J by 7 bases. The CDR3 loop spans 14 amino acids. CDR3 residues: CASSRRDRGGGYTF. CDR3 bases: TGTGCCAGCAGTCGCAGGGACAGGGGAGGTGGCTACACCTTC.